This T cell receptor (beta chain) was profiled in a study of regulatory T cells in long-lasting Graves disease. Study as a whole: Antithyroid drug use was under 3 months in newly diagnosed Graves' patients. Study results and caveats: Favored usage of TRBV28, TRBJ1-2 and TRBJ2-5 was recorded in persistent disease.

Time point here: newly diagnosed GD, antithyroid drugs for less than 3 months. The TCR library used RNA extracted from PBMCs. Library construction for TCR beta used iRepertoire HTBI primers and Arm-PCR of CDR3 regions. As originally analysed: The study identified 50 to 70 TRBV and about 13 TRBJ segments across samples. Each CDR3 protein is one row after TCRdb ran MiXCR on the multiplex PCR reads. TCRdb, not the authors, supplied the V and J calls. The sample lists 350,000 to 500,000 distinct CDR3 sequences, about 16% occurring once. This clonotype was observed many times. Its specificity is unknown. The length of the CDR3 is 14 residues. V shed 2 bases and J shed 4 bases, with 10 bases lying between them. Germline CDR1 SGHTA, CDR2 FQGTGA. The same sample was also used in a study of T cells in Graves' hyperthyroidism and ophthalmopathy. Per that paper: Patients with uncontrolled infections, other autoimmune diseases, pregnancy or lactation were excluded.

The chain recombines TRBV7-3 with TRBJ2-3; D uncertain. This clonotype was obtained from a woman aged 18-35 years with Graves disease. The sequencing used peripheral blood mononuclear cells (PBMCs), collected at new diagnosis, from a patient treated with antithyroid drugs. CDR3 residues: CASSLGVASDTQYF. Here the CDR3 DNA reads TGTGCCAGCAGCTTAGGTGTGGCGTCAGATACGCAGTATTTT.